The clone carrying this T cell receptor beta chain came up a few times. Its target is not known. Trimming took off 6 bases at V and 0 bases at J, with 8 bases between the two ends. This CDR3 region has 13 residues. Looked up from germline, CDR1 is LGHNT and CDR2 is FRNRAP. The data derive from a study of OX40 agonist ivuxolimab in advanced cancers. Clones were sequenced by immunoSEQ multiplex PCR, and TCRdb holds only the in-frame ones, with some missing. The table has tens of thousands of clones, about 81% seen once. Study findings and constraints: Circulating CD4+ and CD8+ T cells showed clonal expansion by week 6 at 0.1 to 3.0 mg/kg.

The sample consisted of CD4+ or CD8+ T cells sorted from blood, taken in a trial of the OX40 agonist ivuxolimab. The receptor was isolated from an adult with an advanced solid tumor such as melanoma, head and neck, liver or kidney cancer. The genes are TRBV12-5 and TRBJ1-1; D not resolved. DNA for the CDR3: TGTGCTAGTGGCCTTACCATGAACACTGAAGCTTTCTTT. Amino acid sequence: CASGLTMNTEAFF. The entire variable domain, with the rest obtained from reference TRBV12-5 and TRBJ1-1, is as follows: DARVTQTPRHKVTEMGQEVTMRCQPILGHNTVFWYRQTMMQGLELLAYFRNRAPLDDSGMPKDRFSAEMPDATLATLKIQPSEPRDSAVYFCASGLTMNTEAFFGQGTRLTVV.